The sequence of this T cell receptor beta chain was determined in a study of T-cell reconstitution after alpha-beta-depleted transplantation in children (dated by TCRdb to 2016 to 2018). In the study overall: Using TCR repertoire profiling, the study quantitatively followed how T-cell immune reconstitution unfolded in children after TCRalphabeta/CD19-depleted allogeneic hematopoietic cell transplantation.

Receptors were amplified or captured by PCR. Sequenced using an Illumina HiSeq 2500. Molecular barcoding was employed in the preparation of TCR libraries, with unique molecular identifiers being used to normalize TCRbeta repertoire quantification. The public reads were reanalyzed by TCRdb: fastp trimming at Q25, MiXCR alignment, in-frame beta chains only. Merged by CDR3 protein, the rows form single entries marked with the most common genes and DNA. For this sample there are over 550,000 distinct CDR3 sequences; roughly a tenth appear just once. The ten largest clones add up to 3.5% to 5% of the sample. Trimming takes 8 bases from V and 2 bases from J, and the germline ends sit 16 bases apart. The CDR3 numbers 15 residues from cysteine through phenylalanine. Only the CDR3 portion is preserved as DNA: 45 bases, with reading frame beginning at the first base. CDR1 and CDR2 (WSHSY, SAAADI) derive from the germline V gene.

This clonotype has more than one count but fewer than ten. Its antigen target is currently unknown. Base-call qualities are not available, and no considerably larger clone is one nucleotide away. The clonotype was recovered from a human donor who donated a stem cell graft to a child with acute myeloid leukemia. The rearranged segments are TRBV10-2 and TRBJ2-1; the D gene is possibly TRBD2, with 5 bases matching. This sample comprised PBMCs from the stem cell graft donor, obtained from the stem cell graft. The DNA reads as follows: TGCGCCAGCGGCGAGCGGACCTCAACCTACAATGAGCAGTTCTTC. This gives the protein CASGERTSTYNEQFF.